This T cell receptor beta chain stems from a study of T-cell reconstitution after alpha-beta-depleted transplantation in children. Trimming took 0 bases from V and 6 from J, leaving 8 bases between them. Germline V gene sequence: CDR1 MNHEY, CDR2 SVGAGI. CDR3 length: 14 amino acids. This clonotype was detected many times. The authors prepared the TCRbeta library with unique molecular identifiers. MiXCR, run by TCRdb on the PCR reads, gives a single entry per CDR3 protein. The data contain 200,000 to 300,000 distinct CDR3 sequences, about 26% of them seen just once; the ten biggest clones take up roughly 2.7%.

The sequencing here drew on PBMCs, taken before TCRalphabeta/CD19-depleted stem cell transplant. The receptor was derived from a girl aged 2-10 years with Fanconi anemia, due to receive a stem cell transplant. The rearrangement uses TRBV6-5 and TRBJ2-2, with TRBD1 as a possible D gene (5 bases). CDR3 protein: CASSYSGAAGELFF. The CDR3 nucleotides are TGTGCCAGCAGTTACTCAGGGGCGGCCGGGGAGCTGTTTTTT.